Below, 30 T cell receptor beta chains from the same sample are listed, as sequenced in a study of human thymus T cells. The table came from immunoSEQ multiplex PCR; TCRdb's copy has only in-frame clones and leaves some out. The sample yields some 120,000 clones, around 95% seen once. Corrective heart surgery yielded the resections from which the thymus tissue came. Sequenced input: thymus tissue. These receptors all come from a boy younger than two with a congenital heart defect but otherwise immunologically healthy.

The J gene is TRBJ1-2, the V gene TRBV4-3; 8 bases are a match to TRBD1. Germline V gene sequence: CDR1 LGHNA, CDR2 YSLEER. The CDR3 runs to 15 residues. The V segment lost 0 bases and the J segment 9 bases; nucleotides outside the gene matches: 9. Here the CDR3 reads CASSQDGWRTGSYTF. CDR3 bases: TGCGCCAGCAGCCAAGATGGGTGGAGGACAGGGAGCTACACCTTC.

The chain joins TRBV19 to TRBJ1-2; 8 bases line up with TRBD1. CDR3 length: 18 residues. With V trimmed by 1 base and J by 1 base, 11 bases remained unmatched. Germline V lookup: CDR1 LNHDA, CDR2 SQIVND (reference sequence). CDR3 sequence: CASSIGHMDREGNYGYTF. CDR3 in DNA: TGTGCCAGTAGTATAGGGCATATGGACAGGGAAGGTAACTATGGCTACACCTTC.

The rearrangement uses TRBV5-1 and TRBJ2-5; 8 bases align to TRBD2. Germline V gives CDR1 SGHRS, CDR2 YFSETQ. The CDR3 length is 15 residues. J lost 2 bases, V lost 0 bases, and 3 bases had no gene match. CDR3 protein: CASSLGGGPQETQYF. The CDR3 DNA reads as TGCGCCAGCAGCTTGGGCGGGGGGCCACAAGAGACCCAGTACTTC.

This clone turned up a few times. CDR3 amino acids: CASSPSRDGIQYF. The CDR3 DNA reads TGTGCCAGCAGCCCAAGCCGAGATGGGATTCAGTACTTC. This chain connects TRBV14 to TRBJ2-4; D call uncertain. The germline V gene encodes CDR1 SGHDN and CDR2 FVKESK. The germline V and J ends were trimmed by 4 bases and 10 bases, with 14 bases remaining between them. The CDR3 is made up of 13 amino acids.

This chain connects TRBV10-3 to TRBJ2-5, with TRBD2 as a possible D gene (5 bases). V lost 6 bases to trimming and J lost 7 bases, with 15 bases between them. Germline V gene sequence: CDR1 ENHRY, CDR2 SYGVKD. The CDR3 totals 13 residues. The CDR3 DNA reads as TGTGCCATCAGCCCCCTAGCCCCAGGGACCCAGTACTTC. Its protein is CAISPLAPGTQYF.

The rearrangement joins TRBV11-2 to TRBJ1-1; TRBD1 aligns across 11 bases. Germline assignment: CDR1 SGHAT and CDR2 FQNNGV. The CDR3 runs 15 residues. V lost 5 bases to trimming and J lost 10 bases; unmatched junction nucleotides: 12. CDR3 sequence (DNA): TGTGCCAGCAGCCCCAACCCCGGGACAGGGGGAATAGCTTTCTTT. Encoded protein: CASSPNPGTGGIAFF.

This chain uses TRBV10-3 with TRBJ1-2; D is ambiguous. CDR3 length: 14 amino acids. In germline, CDR1 is ENHRY, CDR2 SYGVKD. Trimming took off 0 bases at V and 1 base at J, with 6 bases between the two ends. CDR3 region: CAISESIGNYGYTF. The CDR3 bases are TGTGCCATCAGTGAGTCGATAGGTAACTATGGCTACACCTTC.

This chain uses TRBV5-4 with TRBJ1-1, with D unclear. Germline CDR1 is SGHNT and CDR2 is YYREEE (reference sequence). This CDR3 spans 12 amino acids. V lost 4 bases and J lost 4, with 8 bases in between. The CDR3 coding sequence is TGTGCCAGCAGCCTCCCGGGCACTGAAGCTTTCTTT. Its translation: CASSLPGTEAFF.

This chain joins TRBV6-1 and TRBJ1-2; D may be TRBD1 (6 bases). V dropped 1 base and J dropped 0 bases, with 15 bases sitting between them. This CDR3 spans 17 amino acids. Germline V gene sequence: CDR1 MNHNS, CDR2 SASEGT. The CDR3: CASSEGTEQRANYGYTF. The DNA for the CDR3 is TGTGCCAGCAGTGAAGGGACAGAGCAGCGTGCTAACTATGGCTACACCTTC.

This clone was detected a few times. The gene calls are TRBV4-2 and TRBJ1-6; D is unresolved. Germline CDR1 LGHNA, CDR2 YNFKEQ. This CDR3 region has 14 residues. V shed 0 bases and J shed 8 bases, with 8 bases lying between them. CDR3 protein: CASSQDFGDSPLHF. The CDR3 DNA sequence: TGTGCCAGCAGCCAAGATTTTGGGGATTCACCCCTCCACTTT.

The chain employs TRBV27 and TRBJ1-4; D gene ambiguous. The CDR3 length is 15 residues. V was clipped by 6 bases and J by 3 bases, with 14 bases between them. Germline lookup yields CDR1 MNHEY and CDR2 SMNVEV (reference sequence). CDR3: CASRRGETSNEKLFF. CDR3 bases: TGTGCCAGCAGGCGGGGAGAGACTTCTAATGAAAAACTGTTTTTT. The full variable domain, rest sourced from reference TRBV27 and TRBJ1-4, is EAQVTQNPRYLITVTGKKLTVTCSQNMNHEYMSWYRQDPGLGLRQIYYSMNVEVTDKGDVPEGYKVSRKEKRNFPLILESPSPNQTSLYFCASRRGETSNEKLFFGSGTQLSVL.

J is TRBJ2-7 and V is TRBV7-9, with D perhaps matching TRBD2 (5 bases). Germline V lookup: CDR1 SEHNR, CDR2 FQNEAQ (reference sequence). CDR3 length: 15 residues. Trimming removed 5 bases at V and 6 bases at J, with 20 bases between. This CDR3 reads CASSPLGSGMLEQYF. The CDR3, as DNA: TGTGCCAGCAGCCCCCTCGGGTCCGGGATGCTCGAGCAGTACTTC. The entire variable domain, with the rest obtained from reference TRBV7-9 and TRBJ2-7, is as follows: DTGVSQNPRHKITKRGQNVTFRCDPISEHNRLYWYRQTLGQGPEFLTYFQNEAQLEKSRLLSDRFSAERPKGSFSTLEIQRTEQGDSAMYLCASSPLGSGMLEQYFGPGTRLTVT.

The V call is TRBV9, the J call TRBJ1-2, with D uncertain. The CDR3 has 15 amino acids. Germline CDR1 is SGDLS and CDR2 is YYNGEE. The V and J ends lost 4 bases and 12 bases respectively, with 25 bases between them. DNA of the CDR3: TGTGCCAGCAGCCCACGACCATTTTCCCCCTGGCTACACACCTTC. Protein: CASSPRPFSPWLHTF.

The genes are TRBV5-5 and TRBJ1-1, with a possible D match to TRBD1 (6 bases). Germline V gene data show CDR1 as SGHKS and CDR2 as YYEKEE (reference sequence). Trimming pared 4 bases from V and 0 bases from J, leaving 10 bases between. The CDR3 contains 14 residues. The CDR3 region is CASSRWTVNTEAFF. CDR3 DNA sequence: TGTGCCAGCAGCCGATGGACAGTGAACACTGAAGCTTTCTTT.

This clone was seen a single time. The V gene is TRBV28, the J gene TRBJ2-2; the D gene is possibly TRBD2 (6 bases). The CDR3 covers 15 residues. The V gene's germline CDR1 is MDHEN and CDR2 SYDVKM. V lost 7 bases and J 5 bases, leaving 17 bases between the germline ends. DNA for the CDR3: TGTGCCAGCACCAGCCAAGGCGCGGGGACCGGGGAGCTGTTTTTT. Translation: CASTSQGAGTGELFF.

The chain has TRBV25-1 and TRBJ2-2, with D possibly matching TRBD1 (6 bases). V was clipped by 1 base and J by 3 bases, with 12 bases between them. Germline assignment: CDR1 MGHDK and CDR2 SYGVNS. The CDR3 totals 16 residues. CDR3 in amino acids: CASSESRTGYTGELFF. Written as DNA, the CDR3 is TGTGCCAGCAGTGAATCTAGAACAGGGTACACCGGGGAGCTGTTTTTT.

The chain couples TRBV5-1 to TRBJ1-6, with a possible D match to TRBD1 (5 bases). The CDR3 contains 14 residues. V dropped 3 bases and J dropped 8 bases, with 12 bases sitting between them. Germline assignment: CDR1 SGHRS and CDR2 YFSETQ. CDR3 sequence (DNA): TGCGCCAGCAGCTGCAGGGAAAGGGATTCACCCCTCCACTTT. This encodes CASSCRERDSPLHF.

This clone was observed a single time. V and J are TRBV5-6 and TRBJ2-1, with D possibly called TRBD1 or TRBD2 (6 bases each). This CDR3 is built from 14 residues. Germline CDR1 SGHDT, CDR2 YYEEEE. Trimming removed 0 bases at V and 10 bases at J, with 14 bases between. CDR3 nucleotide sequence: TGTGCCAGCAGCTTGGTTTACGGGGGCACCGAGCAGTTCTTC. Protein: CASSLVYGGTEQFF.

The chain is built from TRBV9 and TRBJ2-7; the D is unclear. In germline, CDR1 is SGDLS, CDR2 YYNGEE. V was pared by 0 bases and J by 1 base, with 17 bases between. This CDR3 contains 17 residues. CDR3 in DNA: TGTGCCAGCAGCGTAGCCCGAGAAACAGTATTATCCTACGAGCAGTACTTC. As protein: CASSVARETVLSYEQYF. The full variable domain, completed using reference TRBV9 and TRBJ2-7, is DSGVTQTPKHLITATGQRVTLRCSPRSGDLSVYWYQQSLDQGLQFLIQYYNGEERAKGNILERFSAQQFPDLHSELNLSSLELGDSALYFCASSVARETVLSYEQYFGPGTRLTVT.

The chain is built from TRBV4-3 and TRBJ1-4; weak D call: TRBD1 (5 bases). The CDR3 is made up of 17 amino acids. V gave up 0 bases and J gave up 4 bases, with 15 bases separating them. CDR1 LGHNA and CDR2 YSLEER come from the germline V gene. CDR3: CASSQETPGHINEKLFF. The DNA of the CDR3 is TGCGCCAGCAGCCAAGAAACCCCCGGACACATTAATGAAAAACTGTTTTTT.

CDR3 region: CASSLGGRPYGYTF. The CDR3, as DNA: TGTGCCAGCAGCTTAGGGGGCCGGCCCTATGGCTACACCTTC. The chain has TRBV7-2 and TRBJ1-2; a weak D match, TRBD1 (5 bases). This CDR3 is built from 14 residues. CDR1 is SGHTA and CDR2 is FQGNSA in the germline V gene. Trimming cost V 1 base and J 4 bases, with 10 bases left between them.

The genes are TRBV12-5 and TRBJ1-1; 7 bases are a match to TRBD1. This CDR3 spans 16 amino acids. The V segment lost 0 bases and the J segment 3 bases; nucleotides outside the gene matches: 7. Germline lookup yields CDR1 LGHNT and CDR2 FRNRAP. CDR3 sequence reads: CASGLVRTGRYTEAFF. The CDR3 coding sequence is TGTGCTAGTGGTTTGGTCAGGACAGGAAGATACACTGAAGCTTTCTTT.

The chain is built from TRBV4-3 and TRBJ2-1; D may match TRBD1 or TRBD2 (5 bases each). Germline-derived CDR1 and CDR2 are LGHNA and YSLEER. The V end lost 1 base, the J end lost 5 bases, and 9 bases lay between the germline ends. This CDR3 is 14 amino acids long. The DNA of the CDR3 is TGCGCCAGCAGCCAAGGTAGGGGAGACAATGAGCAGTTCTTC. As protein: CASSQGRGDNEQFF.

This clone showed up just once. This chain uses TRBV7-2 with TRBJ2-5; D gene ambiguous. This CDR3 has 14 amino acids. Per germline, CDR1 SGHTA and CDR2 FQGNSA. V was clipped by 1 base and J by 5 bases, with 11 bases between them. CDR3 bases: TGTGCCAGCAGCTTAGAGGGCCTCCTGGAGACCCAGTACTTC. Protein sequence: CASSLEGLLETQYF.

This chain links TRBV11-2 with TRBJ2-7, with a possible D match to TRBD1 (5 bases). This CDR3 spans 18 amino acids. Germline assignment: CDR1 SGHAT and CDR2 FQNNGV. Between the trimmed V and J ends, which lost 5 bases and 5 bases, there was a span of 28 bases. This CDR3 is CASSSYRIASHILDEQYF. The DNA of the CDR3 is TGTGCCAGCAGCAGTTACAGGATTGCTTCCCATATCCTAGACGAGCAGTACTTC.

V and J are TRBV2 and TRBJ1-2; D is uncertain. The V gene lost 2 bases and the J gene lost 0 bases, with 10 bases spanning the gap. Germline V gene sequence: CDR1 SNHLY, CDR2 FYNNEI. The CDR3 has 15 amino acids. The CDR3 sequence is CASSENREPNYGYTF. In DNA form, the CDR3 reads TGTGCCAGCAGTGAAAACCGGGAACCTAACTATGGCTACACCTTC.

V gene TRBV28 combines with J gene TRBJ2-7; D perhaps matches TRBD2 (5 bases). The ends were cut back, 3 bases at V and 7 bases at J, with 16 bases in the middle. The CDR3 has 14 amino acids. Germline V CDR1 and CDR2: MDHEN, SYDVKM. CDR3 DNA: TGTGCCAGCAGTTTTCGGGCGGAAGAGGGAGAGCAGTACTTC. The encoded protein is CASSFRAEEGEQYF.

In its sample, this clone was seen once. This rearrangement joins TRBV5-6 to TRBJ2-7; 9 bases match TRBD1. The length of the CDR3 is 17 residues. V dropped 0 bases and J dropped 4; count of bases not matched to a gene: 11. Germline assignment: CDR1 SGHDT and CDR2 YYEEEE. CDR3: CASSLDVRTGDPYEQYF. Written as DNA, the CDR3 is TGTGCCAGCAGCTTGGACGTACGGACAGGGGACCCTTACGAGCAGTACTTC.

The J gene is TRBJ1-2, the V gene TRBV5-1; D is perhaps TRBD1 (5 bases). The V gene lost 3 bases and the J gene lost 8 bases, with 26 bases spanning the gap. This CDR3 contains 17 residues. Germline CDR1 is SGHRS and CDR2 is YFSETQ. The CDR3 DNA sequence: TGCGCCAGCAGCTCCGATCCATGCCTGGAGGGGCTATCCGGCTACACCTTC. Its translation: CASSSDPCLEGLSGYTF.

V gene TRBV7-2 combines with J gene TRBJ2-5; D is unclear. The CDR3 consists of 13 residues. The V and J ends lost 4 bases and 2 bases respectively, with 8 bases between them. From germline, CDR1 is SGHTA and CDR2 FQGNSA. The CDR3 here is CASSYDWQETQYF. The CDR3 nucleotides read TGTGCCAGCAGCTACGACTGGCAAGAGACCCAGTACTTC.